A selection of T cell receptor beta chains follows, all from one sample in a study of shared clonotypes between healthy human individuals. TCRdb's table, derived via immunoSEQ multiplex PCR, lists solely in-frame clones and lacks some. The sample includes millions of clones, roughly 91% of them seen just once. Input material: naive CD8+ T cells from PBMCs. The receptors derive from a young man in good health. Some clones in this sample may be carry-over from other donors' samples. The CDR3 runs from the conserved cysteine through the conserved F or W. Fields, in order: clone size, V gene, CDR3 protein. The size of a clone is reported for some rows only, either as once, few or many, or as a class for expanded clones.

clone size: -
V gene: TRBV19
CDR3 protein: CASLQGVYGYTF

clone size: -
V gene: TRBV28
CDR3 protein: CASSYGLAGVSDTQYF

clone size: -
V gene: TRBV25-1
CDR3 protein: CASTTSFAEETGNEQFF

clone size: -
V gene: TRBV9
CDR3 protein: CASSVAGFTGLNTEAFF

clone size: once
V gene: TRBV29-1
CDR3 protein: CSVLTGAYEQYF

clone size: -
V gene: TRBV5-6
CDR3 protein: CASSPNWGADQDTQYF

clone size: -
V gene: TRBV29-1
CDR3 protein: CSVDGDNEQFF

clone size: few
V gene: TRBV7-9
CDR3 protein: CASTLDTGELFF

clone size: -
V gene: TRBV19
CDR3 protein: CASSVLTGTGVNQPQHF

clone size: -
V gene: TRBV5-4
CDR3 protein: CASSLRLNEQFF

clone size: -
V gene: TRBV6-5
CDR3 protein: CASSYGVNEAFF

clone size: -
V gene: TRBV2
CDR3 protein: CASSPRDGPAHEQYF

clone size: -
V gene: TRBV29-1
CDR3 protein: CSVRKKDWGSMRTEAFF

clone size: -
V gene: TRBV15
CDR3 protein: CATGAFVGSYEQYF

clone size: -
V gene: TRBV10-2
CDR3 protein: CASSELIAGGELFF

clone size: -
V gene: TRBV18
CDR3 protein: CASSLGQGFNYEQYF

clone size: -
V gene: TRBV29-1
CDR3 protein: CSVVGNAGIAYEQYF

clone size: -
V gene: TRBV7-2
CDR3 protein: CASSSLADWYTQYF

clone size: -
V gene: TRBV6-1
CDR3 protein: CASRDTRETQYF

clone size: -
V gene: TRBV27
CDR3 protein: CASSLRDSSSYEQYF

clone size: -
V gene: TRBV27
CDR3 protein: CASSLRGNEQFF

clone size: -
V gene: TRBV6-5
CDR3 protein: CASSYAEDNTGELFF

clone size: -
V gene: TRBV5-1
CDR3 protein: CASSLDRQGDTGELFF

clone size: -
V gene: TRBV19
CDR3 protein: CASSIWVETPSGNTIYF

clone size: -
V gene: TRBV5-3
CDR3 protein: CARSLGASNEKLFF

clone size: -
V gene: TRBV11-1
CDR3 protein: CASSFGRGGVAYNEQFF

clone size: -
V gene: TRBV2
CDR3 protein: CASSAGPTDGYTF

clone size: -
V gene: TRBV21-1
CDR3 protein: CASIRPRGTGREAEAFF

clone size: -
V gene: TRBV19
CDR3 protein: CASSIGTYNEQFF

clone size: -
V gene: TRBV7-3
CDR3 protein: CASSLAGGFNEQFF

clone size: -
V gene: TRBV28
CDR3 protein: CASSLEPSVLNTEAFF

clone size: -
V gene: TRBV28
CDR3 protein: CASSELKGTGEGTQYF

clone size: once
V gene: TRBV7-9
CDR3 protein: CASSPPRDHSNTQYF

clone size: -
V gene: TRBV30
CDR3 protein: CAWSTGGAYGYTF

clone size: -
V gene: TRBV19
CDR3 protein: CASSIDVGVDYGYTF

clone size: -
V gene: TRBV27
CDR3 protein: CASSYSQGAQTYEQYF

clone size: -
V gene: TRBV4-2
CDR3 protein: CASSHNRGTYGYTF

clone size: -
V gene: TRBV27
CDR3 protein: CASSPSLGSYNEQFF

clone size: -
V gene: TRBV7-9
CDR3 protein: CASSLVDSNQPQHF

clone size: -
V gene: TRBV7-9
CDR3 protein: CASSPSLAGVLSNEQYF

clone size: -
V gene: TRBV29-1
CDR3 protein: CSVVSWWEQYF

clone size: -
V gene: TRBV28
CDR3 protein: CASSSPYLTSGSSYEQYF

clone size: -
V gene: TRBV18
CDR3 protein: CASSPQGAPVEAFF

clone size: once
V gene: TRBV27
CDR3 protein: CASSLGYRTTYEQYF

clone size: few
V gene: TRBV6-5
CDR3 protein: CASSHREDYGYTF

clone size: -
V gene: TRBV10-3
CDR3 protein: CAISELGGDRVYEQYF

clone size: -
V gene: TRBV25-1
CDR3 protein: CASSDPGGAGTEAFF

clone size: once
V gene: TRBV9
CDR3 protein: CAEYSREKLFF

clone size: -
V gene: TRBV11-2
CDR3 protein: CASNYGQGGLETQYF

clone size: few
V gene: TRBV9
CDR3 protein: CASSGGDYGYTF

clone size: -
V gene: TRBV7-9
CDR3 protein: CASSFPGDGYTF

clone size: -
V gene: TRBV6-1
CDR3 protein: CASNDRVDNEQFF

clone size: -
V gene: TRBV27
CDR3 protein: CASSPAWGGNGYTF

clone size: -
V gene: TRBV7-9
CDR3 protein: CASSFTGSYNEQFF

clone size: -
V gene: TRBV7-2
CDR3 protein: CASSSRTGDRVHEQYF

clone size: once
V gene: TRBV11-2
CDR3 protein: CASSPPTSGPSYEQYF

clone size: -
V gene: TRBV28
CDR3 protein: CASNPPDQWGPGPEETQYF